This TCR beta chain appears in the sequencing data of a study of shared clonotypes between healthy human individuals. Study-wide findings and caveats: In the sorted subsets, rarefaction showed sequencing was incomplete despite large depth.

Authors' methods: Junction-only sequences without quality scores were provided by ImmunoSEQ, so filtering was different. Clones were sequenced by immunoSEQ multiplex PCR, and TCRdb holds only the in-frame ones, with some missing. That table furnishes V, J and clone size, whereas the DNA furnished D and trimming. Among approximately 1,000,000 clones listed, 60% to 80% were seen once. This CDR3 comprises 16 residues. The V and J ends lost 1 base and 2 bases respectively, with 13 bases between them. Per the germline V gene, CDR1 is SGHNT and CDR2 is YYREEE (reference sequence). The healthy adult donors were HIV-negative and reported no recent acute infections or vaccinations. Points on this clone: The antigen is not known.

The sequence was collected from a man younger than 35 in good health. Some clones in this sample may be carry-over from other donors' samples. The chain uses TRBV5-4 and TRBJ2-1, with unresolved D. Source material: memory CD4+ T cells from PBMCs. The sample's subset: CD45RA-negative fraction. CDR3 sequence reads: CASSLPGAQTYNEQFF. CDR3 sequence (DNA): TGTGCCAGCAGCTTGCCAGGCGCCCAGACCTACAATGAGCAGTTCTTC.